This paragraph reports one T cell receptor beta chain. No antigen is known for it. CDR3 length: 14 residues. Germline V gives CDR1 GTSNPN, CDR2 SVGIG (reference sequence). Trimming took 1 base from V and 7 from J; bases not matched to a gene: 7. Profiled with immunoSEQ multiplex PCR; TCRdb holds only in-frame clones, not every one. The data hold about 2,500,000 clones, with over 85% observed a single time. This sample is part of a study of shared clonotypes between healthy human individuals. Broader study findings: At large depth, rarefaction still showed sorted-subset sequencing to be incomplete. Roughly 5% of naive CD4 clonotypes were shared across four donors.

The genes are TRBV30 and TRBJ1-5; 7 bases agree with TRBD1. The sequence was obtained from a man between 18 and 35 years old in good health. Sequenced sample: naive CD4+ T cells sorted from blood. Indicated subset: CD45RA+ positively selected. CDR3: CAWSAQGVRQPQHF. DNA for the CDR3: TGTGCCTGGAGTGCGCAGGGGGTAAGACAGCCCCAGCATTTT.